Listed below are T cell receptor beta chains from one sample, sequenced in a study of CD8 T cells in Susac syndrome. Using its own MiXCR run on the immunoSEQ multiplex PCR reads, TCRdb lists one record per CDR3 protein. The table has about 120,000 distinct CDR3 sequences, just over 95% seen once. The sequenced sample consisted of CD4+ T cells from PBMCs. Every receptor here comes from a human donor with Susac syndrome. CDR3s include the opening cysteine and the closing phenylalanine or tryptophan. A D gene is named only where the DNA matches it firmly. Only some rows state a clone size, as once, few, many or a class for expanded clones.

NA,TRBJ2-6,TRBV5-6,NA,CASSFTGAGANVLTF,TGTGCCAGCAGCTTCACAGGAGCTGGGGCCAACGTCCTGACTTTC
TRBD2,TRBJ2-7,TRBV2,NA,CASSAGTSGIYEQYF,TGTGCCAGCAGTGCTGGGACTAGCGGGATCTACGAGCAGTACTTC
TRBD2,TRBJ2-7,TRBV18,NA,CASSRRAGDLTYEQYF,TGTGCCAGCTCAAGGAGAGCGGGAGACCTAACCTACGAGCAGTACTTC
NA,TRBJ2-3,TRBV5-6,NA,CASSLPQGTTDTQYF,TGTGCCAGCAGCCTCCCCCAGGGCACCACAGATACGCAGTATTTT
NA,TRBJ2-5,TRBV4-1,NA,CASSQGHPQGPQETQYF,TGCGCCAGCAGCCAAGGCCACCCACAGGGCCCCCAAGAGACCCAGTACTTC
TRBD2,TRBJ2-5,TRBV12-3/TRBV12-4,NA,CASSLVSPGLAGGETQYF,TGTGCCAGCAGTTTAGTTTCTCCGGGACTAGCGGGAGGAGAGACCCAGTACTTC
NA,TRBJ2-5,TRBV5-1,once,CASSPGAGTQETQYF,TGCGCCAGCAGCCCTGGGGCGGGAACACAAGAGACCCAGTACTTC
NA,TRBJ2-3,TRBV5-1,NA,CASGQITRKGTDTQYF,TGCGCCAGCGGACAGATTACTAGGAAAGGTACAGATACGCAGTATTTT
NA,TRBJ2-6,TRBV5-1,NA,CASSLALTGANVLTF,TGCGCCAGCAGCTTGGCCCTCACAGGGGCCAACGTCCTGACTTTC
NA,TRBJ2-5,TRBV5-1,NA,CASSLVGGGQETQYF,TGCGCCAGCAGCTTGGTCGGGGGTGGCCAAGAGACCCAGTACTTC
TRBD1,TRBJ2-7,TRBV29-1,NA,CSARPRDRANEQYF,TGCAGCGCCCGACCCCGGGACAGGGCGAACGAGCAGTACTTC
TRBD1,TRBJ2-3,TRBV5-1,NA,CASSSTGGIRTDTQYF,TGCGCCAGCAGCTCCACAGGGGGCATAAGGACAGATACGCAGTATTTT
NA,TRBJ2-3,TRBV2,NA,CASTTRRTDTQYF,TGTGCCAGCACAACTAGGAGGACGGATACGCAGTATTTT
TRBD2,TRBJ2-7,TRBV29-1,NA,CSVRLAGVLEQYF,TGCAGCGTTCGACTAGCGGGAGTACTCGAGCAGTACTTC
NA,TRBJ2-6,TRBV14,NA,CASSHFSTGANVLTF,TGTGCCAGCAGCCATTTCTCGACTGGGGCCAACGTCCTGACTTTC
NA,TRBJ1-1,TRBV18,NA,CASSPNIENTEAFF,TGTGCCAGCTCACCAAATATAGAGAACACTGAAGCTTTCTTT
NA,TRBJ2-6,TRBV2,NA,CASVFTATGANVLTF,TGTGCCAGCGTGTTCACGGCGACTGGGGCCAACGTCCTGACTTTC
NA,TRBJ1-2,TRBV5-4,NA,CASNPSGGAVGPGGYTF,TGTGCCAGCAATCCCTCCGGGGGCGCCGTGGGCCCTGGGGGCTACACCTTC
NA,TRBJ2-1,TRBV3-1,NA,CASSQVAGSYNEQFF,TGTGCCAGCAGCCAAGTTGCGGGCTCCTACAATGAGCAGTTCTTC
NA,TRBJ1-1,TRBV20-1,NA,CSARGGRGTEAFF,TGCAGTGCTAGAGGAGGGAGAGGCACTGAAGCTTTCTTT
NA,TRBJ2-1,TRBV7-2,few,CASSVYNNEQFF,TGTGCCAGCAGCGTTTATAACAATGAGCAGTTCTTC
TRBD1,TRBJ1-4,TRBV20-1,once,CSARPPGQATNEKLFF,TGCAGTGCTAGACCCCCGGGACAGGCAACTAATGAAAAACTGTTTTTT
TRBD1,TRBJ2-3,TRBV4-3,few,CASSHTGGSDTQYF,TGCGCCAGCAGCCACACAGGGGGCTCAGATACGCAGTATTTT
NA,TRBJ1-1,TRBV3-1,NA,CASSQEPGRNTEAFF,TGTGCCAGCAGCCAAGAACCAGGGAGGAACACTGAAGCTTTCTTT
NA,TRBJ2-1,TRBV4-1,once,CASSQRTMGISYNEQFF,TGCGCCAGCAGCCAAAGGACCATGGGAATCTCCTACAATGAGCAGTTCTTC
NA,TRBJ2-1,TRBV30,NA,CAWSPGVYNEQFF,TGTGCCTGGAGTCCTGGGGTGTACAATGAGCAGTTCTTC
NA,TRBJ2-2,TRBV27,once,CASSLEAVTGELFF,TGTGCCAGCAGTTTGGAAGCGGTCACCGGGGAGCTGTTTTTT
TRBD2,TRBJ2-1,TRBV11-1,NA,CASSVTSGRTYEQFF,TGTGCCAGCAGCGTCACTAGCGGGAGGACCTATGAGCAGTTCTTC
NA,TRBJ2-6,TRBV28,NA,CASRSRASNPRGSGANVLTF,TGTGCCAGCAGGTCCCGGGCCTCAAATCCAAGGGGCTCTGGGGCCAACGTCCTGACTTTC
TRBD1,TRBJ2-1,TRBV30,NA,CAWSVRAGGTYNEQFF,TGTGCCTGGAGTGTAAGGGCAGGGGGCACGTACAATGAGCAGTTCTTC
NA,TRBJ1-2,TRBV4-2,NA,CASSQEEYSRYGYTF,TGTGCCAGCAGCCAAGAGGAATACAGTCGCTATGGCTACACCTTC
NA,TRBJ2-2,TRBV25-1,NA,CASSLSSGNGELFF,TGTGCCAGCAGTCTATCATCAGGGAACGGGGAGCTGTTTTTT
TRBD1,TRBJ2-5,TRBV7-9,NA,CASSLGDRDLQETQYF,TGTGCCAGCAGCTTAGGAGACAGGGACCTCCAAGAGACCCAGTACTTC
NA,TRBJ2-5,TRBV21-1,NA,CASSKGENSYQETQYF,TGTGCCAGCAGCAAAGGGGAAAACAGCTACCAAGAGACCCAGTACTTC
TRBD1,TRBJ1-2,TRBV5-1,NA,CASSSGGTNYGYTF,TGCGCCAGCAGTTCAGGGGGCACTAACTATGGCTACACCTTC
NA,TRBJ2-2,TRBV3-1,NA,CASSRLSGVGELFF,TGTGCCAGCAGCCGACTATCGGGAGTCGGGGAGCTGTTTTTT
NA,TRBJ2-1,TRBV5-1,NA,CASSYNSRSYNEQFF,TGCGCCAGCAGCTACAACTCGCGCTCCTACAATGAGCAGTTCTTC
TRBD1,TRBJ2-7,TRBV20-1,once,CSAIGTGASYEQYF,TGCAGTGCCATCGGGACAGGGGCCTCCTACGAGCAGTACTTC
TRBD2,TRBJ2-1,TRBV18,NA,CASSPPASGHNEQFF,TGTGCCAGCTCACCACCGGCTAGCGGACACAATGAGCAGTTCTTC
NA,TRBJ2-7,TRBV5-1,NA,CASSLQAYYEQYF,TGCGCCAGCAGCTTGCAAGCCTACTACGAGCAGTACTTC
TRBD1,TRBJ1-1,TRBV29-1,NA,CSVGQGVDTEAFF,TGCAGCGTTGGACAGGGAGTAGACACTGAAGCTTTCTTT
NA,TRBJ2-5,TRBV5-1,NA,CASSRPKETQYF,TGCGCCAGCAGCCGACCGAAAGAGACCCAGTACTTC
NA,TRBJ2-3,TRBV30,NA,CAWSVGGTDTQYF,TGTGCCTGGAGTGTAGGCGGCACAGATACGCAGTATTTT
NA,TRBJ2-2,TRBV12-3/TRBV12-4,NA,CASSLRANTGELFF,TGTGCCAGCAGTTTACGAGCGAACACCGGGGAGCTGTTTTTT
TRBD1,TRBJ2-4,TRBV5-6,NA,CASSYLQGDRNIQYF,TGTGCCAGCAGCTACCTTCAGGGGGATAGGAACATTCAGTACTTC
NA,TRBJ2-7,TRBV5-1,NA,CASGVSDTLDEQYF,TGCGCCAGCGGGGTTTCGGACACCCTCGACGAGCAGTACTTC
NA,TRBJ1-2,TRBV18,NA,CASSPTGYGYTF,TGTGCCAGCTCACCAACGGGATATGGCTACACCTTC
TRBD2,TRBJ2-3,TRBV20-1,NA,CSARRSSGRAKDTQYF,TGCAGTGCTAGGAGATCTAGCGGGAGGGCCAAAGATACGCAGTATTTT